This TCR beta chain came from a study of blood T cell repertoires in COVID-19 (dated by TCRdb to the early 2020s). Looking at the study overall: Samples from collaborators originated in the United States, Italy and Spain and spanned both the acute and convalescent phases of COVID-19. Nearly every sample came with metadata listing a de-identified subject ID, COVID-19 status, age in years and sex. The samples were drawn from the first 160 participants of the ongoing ImmuneRACE study and from 950 to 1,500 subjects provided by 6 global collaborators. The dataset comprised deeply sampled blood TCRbeta repertoires from subjects exposed to, actively infected with, or recovered from COVID-19. The material from the prospective study consisted of cDNA or gDNA derived from T cells, B-cell-depleted T cells, or PBMCs. The repertoires were released in a freely available public database intended as a resource for research on the immune response to SARS-CoV-2. Where available, HLA class I and class II types were obtained from metadata supplied by the sample provider rather than from assay-based typing. Study-wide findings and limitations: Clinical and demographic metadata were provided uncurated, with the amount varying by source and participant.

TCRbeta CDR3 regions were amplified from genomic DNA using the immunoSEQ Assay, a bias-controlled multiplex PCR. Turning to the authors' computational methods: Within the assay, amplification of reference gene primers was used to estimate how many nucleated cells each sample contained. To quantify the absolute abundance of each unique TCRbeta CDR3 rearrangement, sequence reads were collapsed and filtered. For each sample, productive Simpson clonality was calculated as the square root of Simpson's diversity index across productive rearrangements. The source is immuneACCESS, and TCRdb retained only in-frame sequences with V and J called. Part of the clones is not carried over; for the studies checked, unresolved V genes explain less than half of this, and the remainder is unexplained. V, J and clone size are those of that table, while D and trimming were read from the DNA. The sample yields roughly 190,000 clones; 88% were counted once. Of the sample, approximately 4.4% falls within the top ten clones.

Points on this clone: Its target antigen remains unknown. Per-base quality was not reported, and no clone a single base away is much larger than it.

The CDR3 goes from the cysteine to the phenylalanine over 14 residues. Just the 42-base CDR3 DNA is kept, in frame starting at base 1. The V end gives up 6 bases and the J end 3 bases, leaving 5 bases in the junction not matched to a gene. The germline V gene encodes CDR1 SQVTM and CDR2 ANQGSEA. Collaborating institutions collected whole blood in K2EDTA tubes following their own protocols. For TCRbeta analysis, collaborators shipped samples as frozen whole blood, isolated PBMCs, or DNA extracted from either of those sample types. This chain joins TRBV29-1 to TRBJ2-7, with 13 bases in between that match TRBD2. The sequence came from a human donor in a cohort sampled during active COVID-19. Material for sequencing was peripheral blood. This receptor has the CDR3 CSVATSGRIYEQYF. Here is the DNA: TGCAGCGTCGCGACTAGCGGGAGGATCTACGAGCAGTACTTC.